This T cell receptor (beta chain) was observed in a study of PD-1 blockade in classical Hodgkin lymphoma. Time point given: cycle 4 day 1 (C4D1), after more than five weeks of nivolumab. There was relapse after autologous stem cell transplantation in every patient, and there was variation in brentuximab vedotin exposure. In germline, CDR1 is SGHAT, CDR2 FQNNGV. The CDR3 sequence is 15 residues long. The V end lost 6 bases, the J end lost 2 bases, and 17 bases lay between the germline ends. The assay was immunoSEQ multiplex PCR, and TCRdb's table has in-frame clones only and misses some. Of roughly 90,000 clones listed, approximately 86% were seen once; the top ten hold 15% to 20%.

This clonotype originated in a human donor with classical Hodgkin lymphoma. This chain uses TRBV11-2 with TRBJ2-7; D tentatively reads TRBD1 or TRBD2 (6 bases each). The input for sequencing was peripheral blood mononuclear cells (PBMCs), taken before the fourth cycle of nivolumab. The CDR3: CASRPWGALAYEQYF. As DNA, the CDR3 is TGTGCCAGCAGACCATGGGGGGCGCTGGCCTACGAGCAGTACTTC. The complete variable domain, with remaining parts taken from reference TRBV11-2 and TRBJ2-7, reads EAGVAQSPRYKIIEKRQSVAFWCNPISGHATLYWYQQILGQGPKLLIQFQNNGVVDDSQLPKDRFSAERLKGVDSTLKIQPAKLEDSAVYLCASRPWGALAYEQYFGPGTRLTVT.